This T cell receptor beta chain was found in a study of molecular identifiers for immune sequencing clone quantification. Both previously described methods and listed TCR primers were employed to make bulk TCR libraries. From the PCR reads, TCRdb called clonotypes with MiXCR, one entry per CDR3 protein. Among just under 650,000 distinct CDR3 sequences listed, just under 20% were seen once. Naive CD8 libraries came from around 18,000 to 910,000 sorted cells with 10%, 30% or 50% RNA. The length of the CDR3 is 16 residues. V dropped 0 bases and J dropped 3; count of bases not matched to a gene: 4. Germline assignment: CDR1 SGHDN and CDR2 FVKESK.

The V call is TRBV14, the J call TRBJ2-1; 8 positions match TRBD2. Sequenced sample: naive CD8+ T cells from blood, with Jurkat cell RNA spiked in. As to subset: FACS-sorted CD8+CD4-CCR7+CD45RA+ naive T cells. The TCR sequence derives from a human donor in good health. Some libraries in this study had Jurkat cell RNA spiked in. This CDR3 is CASSQELAADYNEQFF. The CDR3 nucleotides are TGTGCCAGCAGCCAAGAACTAGCGGCAGACTACAATGAGCAGTTCTTC.